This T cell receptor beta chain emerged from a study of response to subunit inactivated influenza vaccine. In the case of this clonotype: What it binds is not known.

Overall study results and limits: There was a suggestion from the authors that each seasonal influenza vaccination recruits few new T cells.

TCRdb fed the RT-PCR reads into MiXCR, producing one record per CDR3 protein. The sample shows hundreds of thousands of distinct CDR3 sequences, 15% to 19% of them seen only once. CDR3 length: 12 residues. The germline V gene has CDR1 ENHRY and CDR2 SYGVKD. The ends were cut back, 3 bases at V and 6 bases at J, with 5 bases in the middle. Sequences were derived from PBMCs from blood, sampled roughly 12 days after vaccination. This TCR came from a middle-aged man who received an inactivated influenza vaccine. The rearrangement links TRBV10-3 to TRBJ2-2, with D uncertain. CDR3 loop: CAISDGAGELFF. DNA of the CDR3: TGTGCCATCAGTGACGGCGCCGGGGAGCTGTTTTTT.